These T cell receptor beta chains were read from a single sample in a study of vaccination effects on CD4 cells after COVID-19. What these receptors recognize is not known. Produced via immunoSEQ multiplex PCR; TCRdb's table is partial and in-frame only. The table has roughly 30,000 clones, roughly 72% seen once; the top ten hold around 30%. Sequenced material: CD4+ T cells from PBMCs cultured with HCoV-OC43 spike peptides, taken before COVID-19 vaccination. The source is a human donor who received a COVID-19 vaccine. Each CDR3 is given with its conserved first and last residue. The order of the fields is D gene, clone size, V gene, J gene, CDR3 DNA, CDR3 protein. D genes are given only for firm matches. Clone size is stated in some rows and not others, as once, few, many or a class when expanded.

>-|many|TRBV4-2|TRBJ2-5
TGTGCCAGCAGCCAAGACGCTTCGGGGCGGACCCGGGAGACCCAGTACTTC
CASSQDASGRTRETQYF
>-|-|TRBV7-9|TRBJ1-4
TGTGCCAGCAGCTCCAACCAGGGAGGAAAACTGTTTTTT
CASSSNQGGKLFF
>-|-|TRBV5-6|TRBJ1-1
TGTGCCAGCAGCCCCCCCTGGGGCAGGGGTTCTTACACTGAAGCTTTCTTT
CASSPPWGRGSYTEAFF
>-|-|TRBV6-2/TRBV6-3|TRBJ2-6
TGTGCCAGCAGTTGGAGCTCTGGGGCCAACGTCCTGACTTTC
CASSWSSGANVLTF
>TRBD2|-|TRBV6-1|TRBJ2-5
TGTGCCAGCAGTGCTCTAGCGGGGGGGCCCTCCCAAGAGACCCAGTACTTC
CASSALAGGPSQETQYF
>-|-|TRBV10-2|TRBJ1-1
TGCGCCAGCAGGACGAACACTGAAGCTTTCTTT
CASRTNTEAFF
>-|-|TRBV7-2|TRBJ1-2
TGTGCCAGCAACTCCGGCGGATACTATGGCTACACCTTC
CASNSGGYYGYTF
>TRBD2|once|TRBV3-1/TRBV3-2|TRBJ2-1
TGTGCCAGCAGCCAAAATGGACTAGCGGGGGGGCTAGGTGAGCAGTTCTTC
CASSQNGLAGGLGEQFF
>-|once|TRBV12-3/TRBV12-4|TRBJ1-2
TGTGCCAGCAGCACACAGAGCTATGGCTACACCTTC
CASSTQSYGYTF
>-|few|TRBV3-1/TRBV3-2|TRBJ2-3
TGTGCCAGCAGCCAAGTGGTAACAGATACGCAGTATTTT
CASSQVVTDTQYF
>TRBD2|-|TRBV10-3|TRBJ2-1
TGTGCCATCAGTGACGCCGGGACTAGTTCCTACAATGAGCAGTTCTTC
CAISDAGTSSYNEQFF
>-|few|TRBV30|TRBJ1-4
TGTGCCTGGAGTGCCAATGAAAAACTGTTTTTT
CAWSANEKLFF
>TRBD1|-|TRBV6-2/TRBV6-3|TRBJ1-6
TGTGCCAGCAGTTACGTGGGGGACAGGACGAATTCACCCCTCCACTTT
CASSYVGDRTNSPLHF
>-|-|TRBV6-2/TRBV6-3|TRBJ1-5
TGTGCCAGCAGTCGCCCCCCGGGAAGTGGCAATCAGCCCCAGCATTTT
CASSRPPGSGNQPQHF
>TRBD1|-|TRBV4-1|TRBJ1-5
TGCGCCAGCAGCCAAGGGACAGGCTATTGGCAGCCCCAGCATTTT
CASSQGTGYWQPQHF
>-|-|TRBV25-1|TRBJ2-2
TGTGCCAGCAGGAACACCGGGGAGCTGTTTTTT
CASRNTGELFF
>TRBD2|once|TRBV3-1/TRBV3-2|TRBJ2-1
TGTGCCAGCAGTCTTACCGGGACTAGCAACTCCTACAATGAGCAGTTCTTC
CASSLTGTSNSYNEQFF
>-|-|TRBV19|TRBJ1-1
TGTGCCAGTAGTATTCGGGGCCTCGTTACTGAAGCTTTCTTT
CASSIRGLVTEAFF
>-|-|TRBV19|TRBJ2-7
TGTGCCAGTTACTGGTCGGAGCCCTACGAGCAGTACTTC
CASYWSEPYEQYF
>-|once|TRBV27|TRBJ1-1
TGTGCCAGCAGTGCCATACCCAGCAAGACGGGGGACACTGAAGCTTTCTTT
CASSAIPSKTGDTEAFF
>-|-|TRBV9|TRBJ2-3
TGTGCCAGCAGTAGAGGAGATACGCAGTATTTT
CASSRGDTQYF
>-|few|TRBV6-5|TRBJ2-2
TGTGCCAGCATGGCTATATCCACCGGGGAGCTGTTTTTT
CASMAISTGELFF
>-|-|TRBV21-1|TRBJ1-2
TGTGCCAGCAGCAGTCGCCATAACTATGGCTACACCTTC
CASSSRHNYGYTF
>-|-|TRBV18|TRBJ1-2
TGTGCCAGCTCACCCCGGGCGGAGAATAACTATGGCTACACCTTC
CASSPRAENNYGYTF
>-|-|TRBV5-5|TRBJ2-7
TGTGCCAGCAGCCTGGGGGTCGGTATCTTCTACGAGCAGTACTTC
CASSLGVGIFYEQYF
>TRBD1|-|TRBV6-2/TRBV6-3|TRBJ1-5
TGTGCCAGCAGTTACCCTCCGGACAGGGGGCCCTTTCAGCCCCAGCATTTT
CASSYPPDRGPFQPQHF
>TRBD1|-|TRBV10-3|TRBJ1-2
TGTGCCATCAGCGTACAGGGGAGAGAAGGCTACACCTTC
CAISVQGREGYTF
>-|-|TRBV12-3/TRBV12-4|TRBJ1-2
TGTGCCAGCAGTTCTGACAGGCGTAGCTACACCTTC
CASSSDRRSYTF
>TRBD2|-|TRBV5-1|TRBJ2-5
TGCGCCAGCAGCTTGGAGCGGGGCCCCCAAGAGACCCAGTACTTC
CASSLERGPQETQYF
>-|-|TRBV5-1|TRBJ2-7
TGCGCCAGCAGCTTGGGTACAGTAACCTACGAGCAGTACTTC
CASSLGTVTYEQYF
>-|-|TRBV4-2|TRBJ2-5
TGTGCCAGCAGCCAAGGACGGGGTGTAGGCCAAGAGACCCAGTACTTC
CASSQGRGVGQETQYF
>-|-|TRBV3-1/TRBV3-2|TRBJ2-3
TGTGCCAGCAGCTCCCTAGGGACAGATACGCAGTATTTT
CASSSLGTDTQYF
>TRBD1|-|TRBV7-9|TRBJ2-7
TGTGCCAGCAGCTTAGGAGGGACAGAGTCCTACGAGCAGTACTTC
CASSLGGTESYEQYF
>-|-|TRBV7-2|TRBJ1-2
TGTGCCAGCAGCACACTGACAGGAACCTATGGCTACACCTTC
CASSTLTGTYGYTF
>TRBD1|-|TRBV10-3|TRBJ1-5
TGTGCCATCAGTGACGGGACAGGGATCAATCAGCCCCAGCATTTT
CAISDGTGINQPQHF
>-|-|TRBV18|TRBJ2-3
TGTGCCAGCTCACCAACGATGGGGGAAGATACGCAGTATTTT
CASSPTMGEDTQYF
>-|-|TRBV7-3|TRBJ1-1
TGTGCCAGCAGCTTACAGGGTGCGGGCACTGAAGCTTTCTTT
CASSLQGAGTEAFF
>-|few|TRBV2|TRBJ2-7
TGTGCCAGCAGCCCGGGCGGCAGGGTGACCTACGAGCAGTACTTC
CASSPGGRVTYEQYF
>-|-|TRBV9|TRBJ2-2
TGTGCCAGCAGCCTCCTTGAGGCCGGGGAGCTGTTTTTT
CASSLLEAGELFF
>-|-|TRBV30|TRBJ2-3
TGTGCCTGGAGTGAGCAGTTCACAGATACGCAGTATTTT
CAWSEQFTDTQYF
>-|-|TRBV2|TRBJ2-7
TGTGCCAGCAGTGAGGGATTCGTAGGGCAGTACTTC
CASSEGFVGQYF
>-|-|TRBV2|TRBJ1-2
TGTGCCACCGTCGGAGGACGGTGGGGGGATAACTATGGCTACACCTTC
CATVGGRWGDNYGYTF
>-|few|TRBV5-6|TRBJ2-1
TGTGCCAGCAGCCTATATTACAATGAGCAGTTCTTC
CASSLYYNEQFF
>-|medium-sized|TRBV7-2|TRBJ2-1
TGTGCCAGCAGCCTCGGGACTCCAAACAATGAGCAGTTCTTC
CASSLGTPNNEQFF
>-|-|TRBV11-3|TRBJ2-1
TGTGCCAGCAGCTTAGGCTCGAAGGCCCCGGAGTCCTACAATGAGCAGTTCTTC
CASSLGSKAPESYNEQFF
>TRBD2|-|TRBV19|TRBJ2-3
TGTGCCAGTAGTATTGGGATGGGCGGGAGGGTAGCAGATACGCAGTATTTT
CASSIGMGGRVADTQYF
>-|-|TRBV11-2|TRBJ2-7
TGTGCCAGCAGCTTGGTTCGGGGGCACGAGCAGTACTTC
CASSLVRGHEQYF
>-|-|TRBV5-1|TRBJ1-2
TGCGCCAGCAGCCAGTCACCCGCGGGAGCGACCGTTAACTATGGCTACACCTTC
CASSQSPAGATVNYGYTF
>-|few|TRBV29-1|TRBJ2-2
TGCAGCGTTGATCCGGGCACCGGGGAGCTGTTTTTT
CSVDPGTGELFF
>-|few|TRBV5-1|TRBJ1-6
TGCGCCAGCAGCTCAATCAATTCACCCCTCCACTTT
CASSSINSPLHF
>-|-|TRBV7-9|TRBJ1-1
TGTGCCAGCACACCACAGGGGAACACTGAAGCTTTCTTT
CASTPQGNTEAFF
>-|-|TRBV5-4|TRBJ2-6
TGTGCCAGCAGCTTGGAATTGGGGTCTGGGGCCAACGTCCTGACTTTC
CASSLELGSGANVLTF
>-|-|TRBV5-1|TRBJ2-5
TGCGCCAGCAGCTCAGGCAGGAGCCAAGAGACCCAGTACTTC
CASSSGRSQETQYF